A single sample gave rise to the 29 T cell receptor beta chains below, sequenced in a study of molecular identifiers for immune sequencing clone quantification. MiXCR, applied by TCRdb to the PCR reads, yields one record per CDR3 protein. The sample records about 640,000 distinct CDR3 sequences, around 20% being singletons. Sample: naive CD8+ T cells from blood, with Jurkat cell RNA spiked in. Subset reported: FACS-sorted CD8+CD4-CCR7+CD45RA+ naive T cells. The receptors were sampled from a human donor in good health. Some libraries in this study had Jurkat cell RNA spiked in.

Worth noting for this clonotype: A single base separates this from a much larger clone, so it may be a read error. This chain links TRBV19 with TRBJ1-1; D call uncertain. The CDR3 length is 13 residues. Germline lookup yields CDR1 LNHDA and CDR2 SQIVND (reference sequence). The CDR3 DNA follows: TGTGCCAGTAGTATAGGAGGGTCCCACGAAGCTCTCTTT. Encoded protein: CASSIGGSHEALF.

This clonotype showed up just a few times. J is TRBJ2-7 and V is TRBV14, with TRBD1 identical over 8 bases. V lost 5 bases to trimming and J lost 4 bases; unmatched junction nucleotides: 10. CDR1 is SGHDN, CDR2 FVKESK, per germline. This CDR3 has 15 amino acids. The CDR3 nucleotides are TGTGCCAGCAGCATGGGACAGGTCTCCTTTTACGAGCAGTACTTC. Its translation: CASSMGQVSFYEQYF. Combining the CDR3 with reference TRBV14 and TRBJ2-7 gives the whole variable domain EAGVTQFPSHSVIEKGQTVTLRCDPISGHDNLYWYRRVMGKEIKFLLHFVKESKQDESGMPNNRFLAERTGGTYSTLKVQPAELEDSGVYFCASSMGQVSFYEQYFGPGTRLTVT.

This clonotype occurred many times. The chain uses TRBV19 and TRBJ2-7, with TRBD2 matching 7 bases. Germline V gives CDR1 LNHDA, CDR2 SQIVND (reference sequence). V trimming: 3 bases; J trimming: 2 bases; junction bases outside the gene matches: 7. This CDR3 contains 15 residues. CDR3: CASSMGAGHTYEQYF. As DNA, the CDR3 is TGTGCCAGTAGTATGGGAGCGGGGCACACCTACGAGCAGTACTTC.

This clonotype was picked up many times. The chain combines TRBV27 with TRBJ2-1; possibly TRBD1 for D (5 bases). V lost 8 bases and J lost 9, with 14 bases in between. CDR1 is MNHEY and CDR2 is SMNVEV in the germline V gene (reference sequence). The CDR3 covers 12 residues. CDR3 amino acids: CASGIFGAEQFF. CDR3 nucleotides: TGTGCCAGCGGCATTTTTGGGGCTGAGCAGTTCTTC.

About this clonotype: A clone one base away is much larger, so this may be a read error. The chain uses TRBV7-9 and TRBJ1-4, with D unclear. CDR3 size: 16 residues. Germline lookup yields CDR1 SEHNR and CDR2 FQNEAQ (reference sequence). In DNA form, the CDR3 reads TGTGCCGGCAGCTTAATTGAGGGTCCCACTAATGAAAAACTGTTTTTT. It translates to CAGSLIEGPTNEKLFF.

This clonotype appeared a few times. The chain combines TRBV7-2 with TRBJ2-2; D ambiguous. V was clipped by 2 bases and J by 7 bases, with 14 bases between them. CDR1 and CDR2 from the germline V gene are SGHTA and FQGNSA. This CDR3 comprises 15 residues. In nucleotides, the CDR3 is TGTGCCAGCAGCTTAATGGTCGGGTTGGGCGGGGAGCTGTTTTTT. Translated, it gives CASSLMVGLGGELFF. The full variable domain, its missing parts supplied by reference TRBV7-2 and TRBJ2-2, is GAGVSQSPSNKVTEKGKDVELRCDPISGHTALYWYRQSLGQGLEFLIYFQGNSAPDKSGLPSDRFSAERTGGSVSTLTIQRTQQEDSAVYLCASSLMVGLGGELFFGEGSRLTVL.

Concerning this clonotype: A much larger clone sits a single nucleotide away, making a read error possible. The chain joins TRBV5-6 to TRBJ1-1; 12 nucleotides line up with TRBD1. The CDR3 has 16 amino acids. Per the germline V gene, CDR1 is SGHDT and CDR2 is YYEEEE. The chain's CDR3 is CTSSWDRGPVNTEAFF. The CDR3 DNA reads as TGTACCAGCAGCTGGGACAGGGGGCCGGTGAACACTGAAGCTTTCTTT.

The sample holds many counts of this clonotype. The V call is TRBV2, the J call TRBJ2-7; D is undetermined. Trimming stripped 1 base from V and 0 bases from J, with 7 bases between. Germline V gene sequence: CDR1 SNHLY, CDR2 FYNNEI. This CDR3 contains 14 residues. The CDR3 DNA reads as TGTGCCAGCAGTGAAGGGCGGAGCTCCTACGAGCAGTACTTC. It specifies CASSEGRSSYEQYF.

This clonotype has more than one count but fewer than ten. A single base is all that separates this from a far larger clone, so a read error is likely. V and J are TRBV7-2 and TRBJ2-1; no definite D call. This CDR3 is built from 12 residues. Germline V gene data show CDR1 as SGHTA and CDR2 as FQGNSA. CDR3 DNA: TGTGCCAGCAGCTTGGGTGTAAATGAGCAGTCCTTC. Its protein is CASSLGVNEQSF.

The chain links TRBV7-9 to TRBJ2-5; TRBD2 matches 11 bases. This CDR3 comprises 16 residues. Germline V gene lookup returns CDR1 SEHNR and CDR2 FQNEAQ (reference sequence). Trimming at V came to 4 bases and at J to 2 bases, leaving 6 bases not matched to a gene. The CDR3 nucleotides are TGTGCCAGCAGCTGGAAACTAGCGGGGGAGCAAGAGACCCAGTACTTC. This codes for CASSWKLAGEQETQYF. Drawing the rest from reference TRBV7-9 and TRBJ2-5, the complete variable domain is DTGVSQNPRHKITKRGQNVTFRCDPISEHNRLYWYRQTLGQGPEFLTYFQNEAQLEKSRLLSDRFSAERPKGSFSTLEIQRTEQGDSAMYLCASSWKLAGEQETQYFGPGTRLLVL.

A word on this clonotype: This CDR3 is missing its conserved last phenylalanine or tryptophan, likely due to a read error. The chain links TRBV5-1 to TRBJ2-5, with 9 bases identical to TRBD2. The junction had 11 bases not matched to a gene; V was cut back by 0 bases and J by 5 bases. Germline lookup yields CDR1 SGHRS and CDR2 YFSETQ. The CDR3 spans 17 residues. DNA of the CDR3: TGCGCCAGCAGCTTGGACCCGGGACTAGCCAATCTTGAGACCCAGTACCTC. Its translation: CASSLDPGLANLETQYL.

This clonotype was seen many times. The V call is TRBV7-9, the J call TRBJ2-5; possibly TRBD1 or TRBD2 for D (5 bases each). CDR1 SEHNR and CDR2 FQNEAQ come from the germline V gene (reference sequence). There are 14 residues in the CDR3. Trimming left V 5 bases short and J 0 bases short, with 10 bases between. The CDR3 reads CASSQGPNQETQYF. CDR3 bases: TGTGCCAGCAGCCAGGGACCGAACCAAGAGACCCAGTACTTC.

J is TRBJ2-2 and V is TRBV5-8; 10 positions agree with TRBD1. Germline values: CDR1 SGHTS, CDR2 YDEGEE. The CDR3 loop spans 16 amino acids. J gave up 4 bases and V 3 bases, and 6 bases lay outside the gene matches. Written as DNA, the CDR3 is TGTGCCAGCAGCTGGTCCGGGACAGGGGCCACCGGGGAGCTGTTTTTT. Translated: CASSWSGTGATGELFF.

Details on this clonotype: This sequence may be a read error, since a much larger clone differs from it by one base. The V call is TRBV5-6, the J call TRBJ2-7, with 7 bases matching TRBD2. Germline loops: CDR1 SGHDT, CDR2 YYEEEE. Trimming cost V 0 bases and J 4 bases; bases outside gene matches: 10. The CDR3 is 16 amino acids. The CDR3 sequence is CASSLADGLDGYEQYF. The CDR3, as DNA: TGTGCCAGCAGCTTGGCCGACGGACTAGACGGATACGAGCAGTACTTC.

This clonotype was seen at least ten times. At one of its ends the junction is not consistent with the germline gene, which may arise from a read error. This sequence joins TRBV5-3 and TRBJ2-7, with D hard to call. TRBV5-3 is an open reading frame whose function is uncertain. The CDR3 consists of 14 residues. The chain's CDR3 is CASSFAPGTYEQYF. CDR3 nucleotide sequence: TGTGCCAGCAGCTTTGCCCCGGGTACCTACGAGCAGTACTTC.

There are a few counts of this clonotype. The chain couples TRBV20-1 to TRBJ1-2; TRBD1 matches at 10 bases. Germline CDR1 is DFQATT and CDR2 is SNEGSKA (reference sequence). J was trimmed by 2 bases and V by 2 bases; bases with no gene match: 8. There are 16 residues in the CDR3. The CDR3 DNA follows: TGCAGTGCTAGACACACGGGACAGGGGCGGAACTATGGCTACACCTTC. Residues: CSARHTGQGRNYGYTF.

This clonotype was found many times. V gene TRBV5-1 combines with J gene TRBJ1-1, with D maybe TRBD1 (6 bases). Germline V gene lookup returns CDR1 SGHRS and CDR2 YFSETQ. The CDR3 is 14 residues long. Trimming shortened V by 0 bases and J by 3 bases, and 9 bases separated the two germline ends. In DNA form, the CDR3 reads TGCGCCAGCAGCTTGGCCACAGGGTACACTGAAGCTTTCTTT. Residues: CASSLATGYTEAFF.

Remarks on this clonotype: A much larger clone lies one base from this, so it may be a read error. The rearrangement links TRBV11-2 to TRBJ1-6; D not resolved. The CDR3 has 14 residues. From germline, CDR1 is SGHAT and CDR2 FQNNGV. The CDR3 DNA follows: TGTGCCAGCAACTTAAAGGCATATAATTCACCCCTCCACTTT. Translation: CASNLKAYNSPLHF.

This clonotype came up many times. The rearrangement links TRBV20-1 to TRBJ2-3; 8 bases are a match to TRBD1. Germline-derived CDR1 and CDR2 are DFQATT and SNEGSKA (reference sequence). The CDR3 contains 14 residues. Unmatched junction bases numbered 6, after V lost 3 bases and J lost 4 bases. CDR3 nucleotide sequence: TGCAGTGCTAGGACAGGGGTCCTCTCAGATACGCAGTATTTT. Residues: CSARTGVLSDTQYF.

This clonotype occurred a few times. The V call is TRBV11-2, the J call TRBJ2-3; D is tentatively TRBD1 or TRBD2 (5 bases each). The CDR3 runs 17 residues. The V end lost 5 bases, the J end lost 3 bases, and 21 bases lay between the germline ends. Germline CDR1 SGHAT, CDR2 FQNNGV. In DNA form, the CDR3 reads TGTGCCAGCAGCCGCGCCGGGGCGGGTGGGGGAACAGATACGCAGTATTTT. It encodes CASSRAGAGGGTDTQYF. Combining the CDR3 with reference TRBV11-2 and TRBJ2-3 gives the whole variable domain EAGVAQSPRYKIIEKRQSVAFWCNPISGHATLYWYQQILGQGPKLLIQFQNNGVVDDSQLPKDRFSAERLKGVDSTLKIQPAKLEDSAVYLCASSRAGAGGGTDTQYFGPGTRLTVL.

This clonotype was observed at least ten times. The chain is built from TRBV12-3 or TRBV12-4 and TRBJ1-2; 10 bases align to TRBD1. The CDR3 sequence is 14 residues long. Trimming took 5 bases from V and 3 from J; bases not matched to a gene: 3. CDR3 sequence reads: CASSLGTGDYGYTF. Written as DNA, the CDR3 is TGTGCCAGCAGTCTTGGGACAGGGGACTATGGCTACACCTTC.

The gene calls are TRBV29-1 and TRBJ2-7, with 10 bases that match TRBD2. V shed 8 bases and J 3 bases; nucleotides not matched to a gene: 16. The CDR3 covers 16 residues. Germline CDR1 is SQVTM and CDR2 is ANQGSEA. CDR3 sequence: CSWTGLAKSSFYEQYF. DNA for the CDR3: TGCAGCTGGACGGGACTAGCGAAGTCGAGTTTCTACGAGCAGTACTTC.

In regard to this clonotype: A junction end diverges from the germline sequence, so it may reflect a read error. The CDR3 DNA sequence: TGCGTCAGCAGTCTCTATAGCAATCAGCCCCAGCATTTT. It translates to CVSSLYSNQPQHF. The chain carries TRBV10-2 and TRBJ1-5; no reliable D call. CDR1 and CDR2 (germline): WSHSY, SAAADI. The CDR3 runs 13 residues.

Many counts were recorded for this clonotype. The V call is TRBV27, the J call TRBJ2-2; the D gene is possibly TRBD2 (6 bases). This CDR3 comprises 14 residues. Trimming removed 6 bases at V and 6 bases at J, with 14 bases between. CDR1 and CDR2 from the germline V gene are MNHEY and SMNVEV (reference sequence). The CDR3 nucleotides are TGTGCCAGCAGATCGGGGCGGGACGCCGGGGAGCTGTTTTTT. Protein product: CASRSGRDAGELFF.

This clonotype was observed a handful of times. The V call is TRBV4-1, the J call TRBJ2-1; D uncertain. V gave up 3 bases and J gave up 0 bases, with 9 bases separating them. The CDR3 sequence is 15 residues long. Germline loops: CDR1 MGHRA, CDR2 YSYEKL. The CDR3 bases are TGCGCCAGCAGCCACCAACAGTTCTCCTACAATGAGCAGTTCTTC. It codes for CASSHQQFSYNEQFF.

Remarks on this clonotype: A read error may be the cause here, since a much bigger clone is one base away. The chain joins TRBV6-5 to TRBJ1-1; D uncertain. The CDR3 contains 14 residues. Germline-derived CDR1 and CDR2 are MNHEY and SVGAGI. Here the CDR3 reads CACSYGRSNTEAFF. The CDR3 coding sequence is TGTGCCTGCAGTTACGGAAGATCGAACACTGAAGCTTTCTTT.

This clonotype was seen repeatedly, ten times or more. V is TRBV12-3 or TRBV12-4 and J is TRBJ1-4, with D uncertain. CDR3 length equals 14 residues. V lost 2 bases, J lost 8 bases, and 12 bases lay in between. The CDR3 protein is CASSLYPATEKLFF. The CDR3 nucleotides are TGTGCCAGCAGTTTATACCCAGCCACAGAAAAACTGTTTTTT.

In its sample, this clonotype was seen once. This may be a read error: a much more frequent sequence differs by one nucleotide. This chain links TRBV5-4 with TRBJ2-7, with D possibly matching TRBD2 (5 bases). Trimming stripped 0 bases from V and 2 bases from J, with 9 bases between. CDR3 length equals 14 residues. From germline, CDR1 is SGHNT and CDR2 YYREEE (reference sequence). DNA of the CDR3: TGTGCCAGCAGCTTGGACGGGATAACCTACGAGCAGTACTTC. Translated: CASSLDGITYEQYF.

The sample holds a few counts of this clonotype. The chain combines TRBV6-1 with TRBJ1-2; a weak D match, TRBD1 (6 bases). Germline values: CDR1 MNHNS, CDR2 SASEGT. This CDR3 comprises 16 residues. V was cut by 6 bases and J by 0 bases, with 17 bases left in between. The CDR3 is CASRPPSDSPNYGYTF. The CDR3, as DNA: TGTGCCAGCAGACCCCCTTCGGACAGTCCTAACTATGGCTACACCTTC.